This T cell receptor beta chain was identified during a study of beta chain features in type 1 diabetes. On the study more broadly: Examined across all samples were just under 110,000,000 sorted cells.

General observations from the study: TCRB CDR3s were moderately but significantly shorter in Type 1 diabetes patients in all four CD4+ subsets.

This CDR3 has 13 amino acids. The germline V gene has CDR1 GTSNPN and CDR2 SVGIG (reference sequence). V shed 3 bases, J shed 10 bases, and the junction held 5 bases outside the gene matches. The isolated RNA, all of it, was reverse transcribed, so expressed TCRB transcripts were what got sequenced. Using immunoSEQ multiplex PCR, the repertoire was profiled, and TCRdb retains in-frame clones only, with some absent. The sample includes fewer than 200,000 clones, about 9.4% of them seen just once. Via the markers CD45RO/CCR7/CD25/CD127/CD95/CD27, stem cell-like memory, regulatory, central memory and naive CD4+ cells were sorted. All of the sorted populations showed purity greater than 95%. Concerning this clone: The antigen is undetermined.

Sequences were obtained from central memory CD4+ T cells from blood. The sequence was collected from a man aged 30 to 39 with type 1 diabetes. The V and J genes are TRBV30 and TRBJ2-1; 11 bases fit TRBD2. The DNA for the CDR3 is TGTGCCTGGAGCACATCTAGCGGGGGGGAGCAGTTCTTC. This codes for CAWSTSSGGEQFF.